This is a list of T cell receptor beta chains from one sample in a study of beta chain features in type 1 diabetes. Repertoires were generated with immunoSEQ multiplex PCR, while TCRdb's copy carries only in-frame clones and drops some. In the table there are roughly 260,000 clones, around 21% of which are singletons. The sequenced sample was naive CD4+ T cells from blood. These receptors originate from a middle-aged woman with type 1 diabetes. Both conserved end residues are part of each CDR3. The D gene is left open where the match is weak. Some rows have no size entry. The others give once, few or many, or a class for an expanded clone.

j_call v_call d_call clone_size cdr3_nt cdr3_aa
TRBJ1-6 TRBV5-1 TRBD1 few TGCGCCAGCAGCCAGGGGGATTCACCCCTCCACTTT CASSQGDSPLHF
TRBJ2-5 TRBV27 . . TGTGCCACCAAGACACAGGGCGGGGAGACCCAGTACTTC CATKTQGGETQYF
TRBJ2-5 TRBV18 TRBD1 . TGTGCCAGCTCACGAAGCCGACAGGGAACAGGAGAGACCCAGTACTTC CASSRSRQGTGETQYF
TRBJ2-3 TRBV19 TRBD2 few TGTGCCAGTAGTACCCCCGCCGAGCGGGGGGGCCGAGATACGCAGTATTTT CASSTPAERGGRDTQYF
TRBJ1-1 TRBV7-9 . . TGTGCCAGCAGCGCCGGGACATTGAACACTGAAGCTTTCTTT CASSAGTLNTEAFF
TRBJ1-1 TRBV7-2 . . TGTGCCAGCAGCTTAGACTACACGAACACTGAAGCTTTCTTT CASSLDYTNTEAFF
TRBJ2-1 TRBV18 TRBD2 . TGTGCCAGCTCACGGGCGACTAGCGGGGGGGCCGGTGAGCAGTTCTTC CASSRATSGGAGEQFF
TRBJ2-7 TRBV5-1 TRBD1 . TGCGCCAGCAGCTTGGGGACAGGGTGGCGCGAGCAGTACTTC CASSLGTGWREQYF
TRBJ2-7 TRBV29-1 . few TGCAGCGTTAATGGGGCGGTAAGCTCCTACGAGCAGTACTTC CSVNGAVSSYEQYF
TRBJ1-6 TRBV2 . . TGTGGCTCCACGGGGAATAATTCACCCCTCCACTTT CGSTGNNSPLHF
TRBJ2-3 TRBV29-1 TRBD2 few TGCAGCGTTGGCCGACGACTAGCGGGACCGGAAGATACGCAGTATTTT CSVGRRLAGPEDTQYF
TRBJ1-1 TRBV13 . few TGTGCCAGCAGCTGGACCAGGGACACTGAAGCTTTCTTT CASSWTRDTEAFF
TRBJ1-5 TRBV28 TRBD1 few TGTGCCAGCAGACCCAACAGGGGAGTGAATCAGCCCCAGCATTTT CASRPNRGVNQPQHF
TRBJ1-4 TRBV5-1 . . TGCGCCAGCAGCAATCCCACGGGTGAAAAACTGTTTTTT CASSNPTGEKLFF
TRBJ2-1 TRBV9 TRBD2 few TGTGCCAGCAGCGTAGAAGGGACTAACTACAATGAGCAGTTCTTC CASSVEGTNYNEQFF
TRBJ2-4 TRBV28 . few TGTGCCAGCAGTTCCCCTCCAGGGAACATTCAGTACTTC CASSSPPGNIQYF
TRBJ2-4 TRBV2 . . TGTGCCAGCTCACGGACACGAGAAAACATTCAGTACTTC CASSRTRENIQYF
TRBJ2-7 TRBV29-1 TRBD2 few TGCAGCGTTAGCGGGAGGATGATAGGCGAGCAGTACTTC CSVSGRMIGEQYF
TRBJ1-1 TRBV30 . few TGTGCCTGGACTCTGGGAGGGGAGAGAGTAGCTTTCTTT CAWTLGGERVAFF
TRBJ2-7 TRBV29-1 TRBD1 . TGCAGCGTTTCCCAGGGGGCGGGCAACTACGAGCAGTACTTC CSVSQGAGNYEQYF
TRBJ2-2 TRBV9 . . TGTGCCAGCAGCGACGGGACACTGACCGGGGAGCTGTTTTTT CASSDGTLTGELFF
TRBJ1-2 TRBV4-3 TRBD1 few TGCGCCAGCAGCCAATCCGGGACAGGGGGCGAAGTACGATATGGCTACACCTTC CASSQSGTGGEVRYGYTF
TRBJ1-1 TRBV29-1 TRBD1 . TGCAGCGTGGGCACAGGGGCGAACACTGAAGCTTTCTTT CSVGTGANTEAFF
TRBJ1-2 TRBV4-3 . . TGCGCCAGCAGCCAAGATTACACAGCCAGGGGCTACACCTTC CASSQDYTARGYTF
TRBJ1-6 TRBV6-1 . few TGTGCCAGCAGTGGCCAGCAAGGGAGGGGGTCTTATAATTCACCCCTCCACTTT CASSGQQGRGSYNSPLHF
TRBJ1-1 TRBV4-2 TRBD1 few TGTGCCAGCAGCAGCCCCCACAGACAGGGGGGCACTGAAGCTTTCTTT CASSSPHRQGGTEAFF
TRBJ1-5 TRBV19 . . TGTGCCAGTAGTTCGAGTGAAATTCAGCCCCAGCATTTT CASSSSEIQPQHF
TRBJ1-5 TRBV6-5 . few TGTGCCAGCAGTTACCGAGGAGGCCAGCCCCAGCATTTT CASSYRGGQPQHF
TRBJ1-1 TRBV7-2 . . TGTGCCAGCAGCCCGGGTTCGAGGAACACTGAAGCTTTCTTT CASSPGSRNTEAFF
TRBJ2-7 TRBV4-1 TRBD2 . TGCGCCAGCAGCCCCTTCTTGGGACTAGCGGACTCCTACGAGCAGTACTTC CASSPFLGLADSYEQYF
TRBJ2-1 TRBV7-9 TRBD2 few TGTGCCAGCAGCTTACAGGTAGCGGGGCCCAATGAGCAGTTCTTC CASSLQVAGPNEQFF